The sequence of this T cell receptor (beta chain) was determined in a study of siplizumab effects on memory and regulatory T cells. Overall study context: Paired mixed lymphocyte reactions compared siplizumab about 0.9 ug/mL against no drug. Study-level points and caveats: Among mappable alloreactive CD4+ clones, the Treg-derived fraction averaged roughly 70% with siplizumab versus 25% to 30% in controls.

As for this clone: Its matching antigen is unknown.

Generated by immunoSEQ multiplex PCR, the TCRdb table keeps only in-frame clones and is missing some. The profile covers about 10,000 clones, with more than 35% appearing a single time and about 10% taken by the ten largest. The mixed lymphocyte reaction cells underwent coculture at 37°C for less than 7 days. Researchers tagged responder PBMCs with CFSE and stimulator PBMCs with Violet Dye before mixing them 1:1. The sequencing input was CFSE-low (dividing) CD8+ T cells sorted from an allogeneic mixed lymphocyte reaction. This TCR was sampled from a human donor in good health; the cells came from an allogeneic mixed lymphocyte reaction.

CDR3 in DNA: TGTGCCAGTAGTATTACTAGCGGGGGGCCCTACTACGAGCAGTACTTC. Translated, it gives CASSITSGGPYYEQYF. The chain uses TRBV19 and TRBJ2-7, with 12 positions matching TRBD2. CDR1 and CDR2 (germline): LNHDA, SQIVND (reference sequence). This CDR3 contains 16 residues. J was trimmed by 3 bases and V by 3 bases; bases with no gene match: 6.